This T cell receptor beta chain was identified during a study of cytomegalovirus exposure and HLA in healthy donors. V gave up 5 bases and J gave up 10 bases; unmatched junction bases: 5. CDR3 length: 11 residues. CDR1 and CDR2 from the germline V gene are DFQATT and SNEGSKA (reference sequence). Turning to this clone: Its antigen is unidentified.

Points from the study as a whole: Around 160 TCR beta chains were listed as cytomegalovirus-associated. Reportedly, diagnosis of cytomegalovirus status by the classifier showed high specificity and sensitivity.

This table comes from immunoSEQ multiplex PCR, and its TCRdb copy is limited to in-frame clones, with some not included. The sample comprises more than 140,000 clones, about 88% of which are singletons, and 2.5% to 4% rests with the top ten. This chain links TRBV20-1 with TRBJ2-1; 7 nucleotides align to TRBD2. The sequence came from a young woman in good health and CMV-seropositive. The sequencing sample was made of PBMCs. CDR3: CSAPGRGEQFF. CDR3 DNA: TGCAGTGCTCCGGGGAGGGGAGAGCAGTTCTTC.